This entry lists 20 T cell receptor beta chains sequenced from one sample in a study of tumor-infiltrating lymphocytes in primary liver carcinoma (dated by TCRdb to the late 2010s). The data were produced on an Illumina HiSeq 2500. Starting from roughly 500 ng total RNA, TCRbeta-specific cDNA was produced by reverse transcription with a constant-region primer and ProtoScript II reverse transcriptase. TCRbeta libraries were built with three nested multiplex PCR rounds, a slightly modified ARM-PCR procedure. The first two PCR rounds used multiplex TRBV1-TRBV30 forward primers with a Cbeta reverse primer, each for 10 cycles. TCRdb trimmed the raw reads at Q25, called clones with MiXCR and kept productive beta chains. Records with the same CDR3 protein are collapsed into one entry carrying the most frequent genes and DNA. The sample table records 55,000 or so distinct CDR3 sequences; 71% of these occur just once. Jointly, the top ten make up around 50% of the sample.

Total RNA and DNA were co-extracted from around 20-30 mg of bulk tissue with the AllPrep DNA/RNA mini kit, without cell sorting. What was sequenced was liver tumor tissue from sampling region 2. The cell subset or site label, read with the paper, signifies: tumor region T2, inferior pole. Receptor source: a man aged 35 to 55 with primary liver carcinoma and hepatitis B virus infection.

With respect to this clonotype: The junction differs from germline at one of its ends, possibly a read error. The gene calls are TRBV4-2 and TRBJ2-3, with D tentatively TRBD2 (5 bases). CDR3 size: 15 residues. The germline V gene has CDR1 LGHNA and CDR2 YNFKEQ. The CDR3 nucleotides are TGTGCCAGGAACGAGTTTGGGGTGGGAGTAATTACGCAATATTTT. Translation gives CARNEFGVGVITQYF.

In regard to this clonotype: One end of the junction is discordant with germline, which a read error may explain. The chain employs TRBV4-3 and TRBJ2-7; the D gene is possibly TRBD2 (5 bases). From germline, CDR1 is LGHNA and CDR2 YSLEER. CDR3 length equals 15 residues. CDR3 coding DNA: TGCGCCAGTAGCCAAGATTGTGAGGGTTCTTACGAGCAGTACTTC. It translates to CASSQDCEGSYEQYF.

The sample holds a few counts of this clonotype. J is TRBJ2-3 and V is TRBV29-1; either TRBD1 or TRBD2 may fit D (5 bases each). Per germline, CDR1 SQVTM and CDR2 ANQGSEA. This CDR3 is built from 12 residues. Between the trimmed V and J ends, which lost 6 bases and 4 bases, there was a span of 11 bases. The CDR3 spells CSVAVGADTQYF. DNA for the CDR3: TGCAGCGTGGCAGTGGGGGCAGATACGCAGTATTTT.

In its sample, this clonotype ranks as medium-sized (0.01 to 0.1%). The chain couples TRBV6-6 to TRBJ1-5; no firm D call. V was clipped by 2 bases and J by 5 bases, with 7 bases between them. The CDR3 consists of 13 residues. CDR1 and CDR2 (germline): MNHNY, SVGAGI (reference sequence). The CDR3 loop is CASSYRGYQPQHF. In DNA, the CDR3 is TGTGCCAGCAGTTACCGGGGTTATCAGCCCCAGCATTTT.

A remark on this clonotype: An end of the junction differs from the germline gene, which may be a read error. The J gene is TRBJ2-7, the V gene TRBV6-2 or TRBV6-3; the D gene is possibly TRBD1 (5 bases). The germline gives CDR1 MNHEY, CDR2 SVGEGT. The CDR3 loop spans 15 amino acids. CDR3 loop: CASSYHLDRTYAQYF. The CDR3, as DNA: TGTGCCAGCAGTTACCATCTAGATAGGACATACGCGCAGTACTTC.

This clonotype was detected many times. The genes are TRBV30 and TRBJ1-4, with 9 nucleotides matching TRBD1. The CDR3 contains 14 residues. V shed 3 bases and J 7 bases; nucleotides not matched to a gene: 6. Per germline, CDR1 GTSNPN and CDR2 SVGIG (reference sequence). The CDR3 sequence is CAWSRTGDGEKLFF. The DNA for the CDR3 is TGTGCCTGGAGCAGGACAGGGGACGGTGAAAAACTGTTTTTT.

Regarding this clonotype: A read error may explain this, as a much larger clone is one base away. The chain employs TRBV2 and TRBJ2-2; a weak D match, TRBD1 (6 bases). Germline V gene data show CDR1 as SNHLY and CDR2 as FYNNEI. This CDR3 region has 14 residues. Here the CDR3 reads CASSGMGAPGKLFF. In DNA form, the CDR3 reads TGTGCCAGCAGTGGTATGGGGGCGCCCGGGAAGCTGTTTTTT.

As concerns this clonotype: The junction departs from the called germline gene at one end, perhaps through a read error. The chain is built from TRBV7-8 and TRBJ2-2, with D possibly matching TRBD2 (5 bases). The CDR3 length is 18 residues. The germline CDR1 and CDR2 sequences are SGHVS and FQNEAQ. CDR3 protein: CASRRLSVGVTNTGEPFF. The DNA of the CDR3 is TGTGCCAGCAGGCGGCTGTCGGTTGGGGTAACGAACACCGGGGAGCCGTTTTTT. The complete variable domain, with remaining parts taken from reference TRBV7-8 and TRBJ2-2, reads GAGVSQSPRYKVAKRGQDVALRCDPISGHVSLFWYQQALGQGPEFLTYFQNEAQLDKSGLPSDRFFAERPEGSVSTLKIQRTQQEDSAVYLCASRRLSVGVTNTGEPFFGEGSRLTVL.

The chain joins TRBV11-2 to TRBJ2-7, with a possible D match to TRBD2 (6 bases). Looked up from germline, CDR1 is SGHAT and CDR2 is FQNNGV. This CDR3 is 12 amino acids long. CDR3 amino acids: CICSPGGYEQYF. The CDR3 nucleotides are TGTATCTGCAGTCCCGGGGGCTACGAGCAGTACTTC.

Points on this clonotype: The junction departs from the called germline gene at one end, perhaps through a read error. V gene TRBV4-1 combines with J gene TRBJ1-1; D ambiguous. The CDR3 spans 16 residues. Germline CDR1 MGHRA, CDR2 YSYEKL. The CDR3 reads CASSQAPVRMNTEAFF. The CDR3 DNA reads TGCGCGAGCAGCCAGGCACCGGTACGGATGAACACTGAAGCTTTCTTT.

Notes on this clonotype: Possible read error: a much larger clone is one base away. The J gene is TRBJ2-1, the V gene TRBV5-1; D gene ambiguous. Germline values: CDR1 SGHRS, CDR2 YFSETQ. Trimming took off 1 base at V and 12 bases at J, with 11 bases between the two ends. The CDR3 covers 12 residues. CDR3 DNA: TGCGCCAGCAGCTTGTTTCGCAGTAGGCAGTTCTTC. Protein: CASSLFRSRQFF. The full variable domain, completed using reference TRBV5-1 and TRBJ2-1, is KAGVTQTPRYLIKTRGQQVTLSCSPISGHRSVSWYQQTPGQGLQFLFEYFSETQRNKGNFPGRFSGRQFSNSRSEMNVSTLELGDSALYLCASSLFRSRQFFGPGTRLTVL.

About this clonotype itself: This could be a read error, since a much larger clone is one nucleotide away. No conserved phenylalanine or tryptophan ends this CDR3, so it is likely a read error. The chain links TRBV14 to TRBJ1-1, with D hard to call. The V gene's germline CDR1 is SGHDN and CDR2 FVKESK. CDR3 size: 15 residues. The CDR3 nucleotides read TGTGCCTGCAGCCCCAGACTTGGGGTAGGCACTGAAGCTTTCTCT. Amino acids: CACSPRLGVGTEAFS.

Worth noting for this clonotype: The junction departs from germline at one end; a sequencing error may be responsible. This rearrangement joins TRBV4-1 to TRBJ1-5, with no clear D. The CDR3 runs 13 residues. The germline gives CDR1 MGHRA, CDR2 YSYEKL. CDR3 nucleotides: TGCGCCAGTAGCCAAGATCGGGGTCGGCCCCAGCATTTT. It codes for CASSQDRGRPQHF.

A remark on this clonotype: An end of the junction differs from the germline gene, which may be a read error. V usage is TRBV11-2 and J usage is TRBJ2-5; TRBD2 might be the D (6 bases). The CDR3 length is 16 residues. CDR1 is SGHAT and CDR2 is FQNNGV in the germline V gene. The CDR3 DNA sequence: TGTGCCAGCAACCAAACTCCTGGCGGAGGGAACGAGACTCAGTACTTC. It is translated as CASNQTPGGGNETQYF.

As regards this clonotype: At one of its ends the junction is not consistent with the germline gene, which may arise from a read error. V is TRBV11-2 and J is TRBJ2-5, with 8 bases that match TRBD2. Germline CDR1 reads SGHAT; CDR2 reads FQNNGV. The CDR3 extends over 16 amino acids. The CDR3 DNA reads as TGTACCAGCAGTAGAACTCCTGGCGGGGGGAAAGAGACTCAGTACTTC. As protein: CTSSRTPGGGKETQYF.

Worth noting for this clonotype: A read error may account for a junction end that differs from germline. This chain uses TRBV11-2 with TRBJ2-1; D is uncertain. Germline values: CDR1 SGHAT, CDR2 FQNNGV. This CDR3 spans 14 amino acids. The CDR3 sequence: CASSLLPSGNGQFF. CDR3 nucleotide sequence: TGTGCTAGCAGCCTCCTTCCTTCTGGCAATGGGCAGTTCTTC.

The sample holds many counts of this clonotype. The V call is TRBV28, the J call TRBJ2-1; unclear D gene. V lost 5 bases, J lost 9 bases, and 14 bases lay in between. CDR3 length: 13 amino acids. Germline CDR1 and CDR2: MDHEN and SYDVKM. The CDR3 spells CASSILADAEQFF. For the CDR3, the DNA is TGTGCCAGCAGTATACTTGCGGACGCTGAGCAGTTCTTC.

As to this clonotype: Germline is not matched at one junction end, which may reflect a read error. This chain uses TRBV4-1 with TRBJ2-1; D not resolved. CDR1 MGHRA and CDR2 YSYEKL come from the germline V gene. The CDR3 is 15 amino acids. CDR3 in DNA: TGCGCCAGCATTCCGCTCGGTAACAACAACAATGAGCAGTCCTTC. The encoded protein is CASIPLGNNNNEQSF.

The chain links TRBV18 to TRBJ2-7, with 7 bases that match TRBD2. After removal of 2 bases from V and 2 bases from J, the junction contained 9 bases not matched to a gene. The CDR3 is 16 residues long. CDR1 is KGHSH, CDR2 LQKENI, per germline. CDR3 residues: CASSPTGGTTPYEQYF. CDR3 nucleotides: TGTGCCAGCTCACCAACCGGAGGGACTACACCCTACGAGCAGTACTTC.

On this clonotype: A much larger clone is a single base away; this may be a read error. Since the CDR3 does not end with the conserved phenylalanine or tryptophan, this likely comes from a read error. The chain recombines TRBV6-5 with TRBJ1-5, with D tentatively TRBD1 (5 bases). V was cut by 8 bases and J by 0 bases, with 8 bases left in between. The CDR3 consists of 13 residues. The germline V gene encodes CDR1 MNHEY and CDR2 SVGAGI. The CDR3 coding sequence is TGTGCCAGCGGGGACGGTAGCAATCAGCCCCAGCATTCT. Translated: CASGDGSNQPQHS.